The 18 T cell receptor beta chains below come from one sample, sequenced in a study of regulatory T cells in long-lasting Graves disease. Time point defined: persistent/refractory GD, antithyroid drugs over 5 years with positive TRAb. PBMCs were the source of the RNA used for TCR sequencing. Through Arm-PCR of CDR3 regions and iRepertoire HTBI primers, TCR beta libraries were built. TCRdb re-called the multiplex PCR reads through MiXCR, storing one row per CDR3 protein. The repertoire holds around 460,000 distinct CDR3 sequences, with approximately 23% as singletons. The input for sequencing was peripheral blood mononuclear cells (PBMCs), taken when the disease was refractory, from a patient treated with antithyroid drugs. Receptor source: a female donor with Graves disease.

This clonotype came up a few times. V is TRBV30 and J is TRBJ2-5; the D gene could be TRBD1 or TRBD2 (5 bases each). The germline gives CDR1 GTSNPN, CDR2 SVGIG (reference sequence). The CDR3 consists of 14 residues. With 4 bases removed from V and 2 bases from J, the gap between germline ends came to 14 bases. The chain's CDR3 is CAWTRGPGQETQYF. The CDR3 DNA reads TGTGCCTGGACTAGGGGCCCGGGGCAAGAGACCCAGTACTTC.

This clonotype occurred a few times. This chain joins TRBV28 and TRBJ2-7, with 8 nucleotides matching TRBD2. The CDR3 totals 15 residues. Germline trimming cut 3 bases from V and 7 bases from J; bases unmatched to any gene: 11. CDR1 MDHEN and CDR2 SYDVKM come from the germline V gene. For the CDR3, the DNA is TGTGCCAGCAGTTTGTTAACGGGGGGGCCGGGTGAGCAGTACTTC. This sequence encodes CASSLLTGGPGEQYF.

There are a few counts of this clonotype. The genes are TRBV28 and TRBJ2-2, with TRBD2 matching over 9 bases. This CDR3 is built from 15 residues. CDR1 and CDR2 from the germline V gene are MDHEN and SYDVKM. After removal of 2 bases from V and 5 bases from J, the junction contained 3 bases not matched to a gene. As DNA, the CDR3 is TGTGCCAGCAGTTTAGGGCTAGCGGGGACCGGGGAGCTGTTTTTT. As protein: CASSLGLAGTGELFF.

This clonotype has a count of ten or more. This rearrangement joins TRBV7-3 to TRBJ2-5; 12 nucleotides match TRBD2. CDR3 size: 17 residues. V lost 2 bases and J lost 3; bases outside the gene matches: 7. Germline V lookup: CDR1 SGHTA, CDR2 FQGTGA. The CDR3 region is CASSLAPLAGGKETQYF. CDR3 in DNA: TGTGCCAGCAGCTTAGCCCCGCTAGCGGGGGGGAAAGAGACCCAGTACTTC.

This chain links TRBV16 with TRBJ1-1; D possibly corresponds to TRBD1 (6 bases). The CDR3 contains 15 residues. Trimming took off 4 bases at V and 1 base at J, with 13 bases between the two ends. Per germline, CDR1 KGHSY and CDR2 FQNENV. The CDR3 coding sequence is TGTGCCAGCAGCCGGGGGGGGCTCCGGAACACTGAAGCTTTCTTT. This sequence encodes CASSRGGLRNTEAFF.

This clonotype appeared many times. V is TRBV28 and J is TRBJ2-5, with D maybe TRBD1 (5 bases). Trimming pared 3 bases from V and 2 bases from J, leaving 19 bases between. The germline V gene has CDR1 MDHEN and CDR2 SYDVKM. The CDR3 is 17 amino acids. CDR3 in amino acids: CASSLVEGAEWQETQYF. The CDR3 DNA follows: TGTGCCAGCAGTTTGGTGGAAGGGGCTGAGTGGCAAGAGACCCAGTACTTC.

This chain joins TRBV30 and TRBJ1-6; D is undetermined. V was clipped by 1 base and J by 6 bases, with 13 bases between them. The germline V gene has CDR1 GTSNPN and CDR2 SVGIG (reference sequence). There are 15 residues in the CDR3. The CDR3 region has the DNA TGTGCCTGGAGTGCTGGAGGGAGCCCTAATTCACCCCTCCACTTT. Translating it yields CAWSAGGSPNSPLHF.

This clonotype was found many times. This chain joins TRBV12-3 or TRBV12-4 and TRBJ2-7; no reliable D call. The ends were cut back, 4 bases at V and 6 bases at J, with 10 bases in the middle. The CDR3 covers 12 residues. CDR3 sequence: CASSYILREQYF. The CDR3 region has the DNA TGTGCCAGCAGTTATATCTTACGCGAGCAGTACTTC.

This clonotype has more than one count but fewer than ten. The rearrangement uses TRBV7-6 and TRBJ2-5; D not resolved. There are 16 residues in the CDR3. V lost 4 bases, J lost 6 bases, and 21 bases lay in between. Germline lookup yields CDR1 SGHVS and CDR2 FNYEAQ. CDR3 amino acids: CASSSPGQAPVKTQYF. The CDR3 DNA reads TGTGCCAGCAGCTCCCCCGGGCAGGCTCCAGTGAAGACCCAGTACTTC.

The chain combines TRBV6-1 with TRBJ1-5; D gene unclear. Looked up from germline, CDR1 is MNHNS and CDR2 is SASEGT. The CDR3 is 14 amino acids. Trimming left V 3 bases short and J 7 bases short, with 13 bases between. CDR3: CASSEAWGGQPQHF. In nucleotides, the CDR3 is TGTGCCAGCAGTGAGGCCTGGGGAGGGCAGCCCCAGCATTTT.

This clonotype appeared a few times. The chain links TRBV29-1 to TRBJ1-5; a weak D match, TRBD1 (5 bases). The CDR3 is made up of 15 amino acids. Trimming removed 1 base from V and 4 bases from J, with 14 bases in between. The germline CDR1 and CDR2 sequences are SQVTM and ANQGSEA. The CDR3 spells CSVEGDLCQNQPQHF. DNA of the CDR3: TGCAGCGTTGAAGGGGACCTTTGTCAGAATCAGCCCCAGCATTTT.

The chain has TRBV7-6 and TRBJ1-4; unclear D gene. Germline values: CDR1 SGHVS, CDR2 FNYEAQ. This CDR3 is built from 14 residues. V was trimmed by 3 bases and J by 4 bases, leaving 9 bases between them. The CDR3 sequence: CASSLAGFNEKLFF. The DNA of the CDR3 is TGTGCCAGCAGCTTGGCCGGGTTTAATGAAAAACTGTTTTTT.

This clonotype showed up many times. The V gene is TRBV28, the J gene TRBJ1-2; D uncertain. This CDR3 has 15 amino acids. Germline-derived CDR1 and CDR2 are MDHEN and SYDVKM. V was pared by 7 bases and J by 6 bases, with 21 bases between. The DNA of the CDR3 is TGTGCCAGCACCCAAGACGGGGAGATCGGGGATGGCTACACCTTC. Protein sequence: CASTQDGEIGDGYTF.

This clonotype was observed many times. The chain combines TRBV3-1 with TRBJ2-7; the match to TRBD2 covers 11 bases. The CDR3 runs to 15 residues. CDR1 is LGHDT and CDR2 is YNNKEL in the germline V gene (reference sequence). V shed 2 bases, J shed 6 bases, and the junction held 6 bases outside the gene matches. The CDR3 loop reads CASSQSDLAGGEQYF. Here the CDR3 DNA reads TGTGCCAGCAGCCAATCGGACCTAGCGGGAGGCGAGCAGTACTTC.

The DNA of the CDR3 is TGCGCCAGCAGCGCTGGACAGGGGGCGCGGAATTCACCCCTCCACTTT. Translation gives CASSAGQGARNSPLHF. The chain links TRBV5-1 to TRBJ1-6, with 11 bases lining up with TRBD1. The V gene end was trimmed by 4 bases and the J gene end by 7 bases; junction bases not matched to a gene: 7. The CDR3 sequence is 16 residues long. Germline V gives CDR1 SGHRS, CDR2 YFSETQ.

This clonotype was recorded at least ten times. The chain carries TRBV7-9 and TRBJ2-5; D uncertain. From germline, CDR1 is SEHNR and CDR2 FQNEAQ (reference sequence). The V end lost 1 base, the J end lost 2 bases, and 8 bases lay between the germline ends. The CDR3 sequence is 14 residues long. The CDR3 DNA is TGTGCCAGCAGCTTAGTGACTTATCAAGAGACCCAGTACTTC. The encoded protein is CASSLVTYQETQYF.

The CDR3 DNA follows: TGTGCCAGCAAAGGCCCGGGGGCCGGGGAGCTGTTTTTT. It translates to CASKGPGAGELFF. The chain has TRBV12-3 or TRBV12-4 and TRBJ2-2, with D maybe TRBD2 (6 bases). The length of the CDR3 is 13 residues. Trimming pared 7 bases from V and 6 bases from J, leaving 12 bases between.

CDR3 amino acids: CAWTVPGSPLHF. DNA for the CDR3: TGTGCCTGGACCGTCCCAGGGTCACCCCTCCACTTT. This chain connects TRBV30 to TRBJ1-6, with D possibly being TRBD1 (5 bases). Germline lookup yields CDR1 GTSNPN and CDR2 SVGIG (reference sequence). The V end lost 4 bases, the J end lost 10 bases, and 11 bases lay between the germline ends. This CDR3 has 12 residues.